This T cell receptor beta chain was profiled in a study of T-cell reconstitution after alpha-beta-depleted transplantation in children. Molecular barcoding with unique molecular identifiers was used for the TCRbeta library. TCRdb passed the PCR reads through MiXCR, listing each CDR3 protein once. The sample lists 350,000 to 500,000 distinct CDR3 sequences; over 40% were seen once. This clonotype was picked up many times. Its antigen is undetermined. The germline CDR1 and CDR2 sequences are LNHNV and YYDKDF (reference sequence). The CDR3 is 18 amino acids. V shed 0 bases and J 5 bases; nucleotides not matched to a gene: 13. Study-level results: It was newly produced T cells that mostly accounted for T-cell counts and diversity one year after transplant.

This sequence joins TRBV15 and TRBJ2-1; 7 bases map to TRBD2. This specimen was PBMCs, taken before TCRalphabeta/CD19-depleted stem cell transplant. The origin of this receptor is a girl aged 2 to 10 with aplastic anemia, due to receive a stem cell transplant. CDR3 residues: CATSREILTSARNNEQFF. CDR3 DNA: TGTGCCACCAGCAGAGAAATACTAACTAGCGCGCGGAACAATGAGCAGTTCTTC.